This T cell receptor beta chain is drawn from a study of T-cell memory formation after mild COVID-19 (dated by TCRdb to about 2021). A note on the overall study: TCR sequence clusters from the two donors were found to be largely donor specific. T-cell clones expanding and contracting after mild COVID-19 in two donors were tracked by longitudinal TCRalpha and TCRbeta repertoire sequencing. The cohort was made up of two young adult volunteers, one female and one male, who were previously healthy. The research as a whole found: Clones that contracted from day 15 to 85 showed balanced CD4/CD8 phenotypes, whereas a second wave of clones that expanded from day 15 to 37 leaned towards CD4+. The study covered only a couple of mild cases, and larger cohorts including severe cases with pre-infection samples were considered necessary. SARS-CoV-2 specificity was not confirmed for the second-wave clones peaking on day 37. Some responding clones were detected in pre-infection memory, suggesting pre-existing cross-reactive memory T cells joined the SARS-CoV-2 response. Contracting CD4+ clones were located mainly in the CM and EM memory subsets, whereas CD8+ clones were found to be enriched in EMRA.

Trimming removed 4 bases from V and 2 bases from J; the gene matches leave 5 bases unexplained. The CDR3 contains 14 residues, cysteine and phenylalanine counted. Just the 42-base CDR3 DNA is kept, in frame starting at base 1. Looking up the germline V gene yields CDR1 SQVTM and CDR2 ANQGSEA. PBMCs were isolated by Ficoll-Paque density gradient centrifugation. Turning to this clonotype: Its cognate antigen has yet to be identified. Base qualities are not provided; no much larger clone lies one nucleotide away.

The sequencer listed for this sample is Illumina NovaSeq 6000. TCRalpha and TCRbeta cDNA libraries were built by 5'RACE with constant-segment primers, adding sample barcodes and unique molecular identifiers. Trizol reagent was used to extract RNA from every sample. Libraries were amplified in two PCR steps, with a second sample barcode and Illumina TruSeq adapters added in the second step. The libraries were sequenced on an Illumina NovaSeq using 2 x 150 bp paired-end reads. From the authors' description of their analysis: Demultiplexing of reads and collapsing into UMI-guided consensus sequences were performed with migec v1.2.7. With mixcr v2.1.11, UMI consensuses were aligned to TRA and TRB V and J templates and assembled into clonotypes. A clonotype was counted as expanded or contracted only if both edgeR and NoisET called the change significant, with noise models trained on biological replicates. edgeR calls used a false discovery rate-adjusted p below 0.01 and a log2 fold-change threshold of 1. As an exploratory analysis of dynamics, max-normalized trajectories of the 1000 most abundant clonotypes were examined by PCA with hierarchical clustering. Each responding clone was given a CD4 or CD8 phenotype based on the CD4+ and CD8+ repertoires, which had been sequenced separately. TCRdb cleaned the public reads at Q25 with fastp, built clones with MiXCR and kept in-frame beta chains. Rows matching on CDR3 protein sequence are summarized as one entry with the most common DNA and genes. The authors' filters were not applied to this entry. The sample profile shows fewer than 350,000 distinct CDR3 sequences; approximately 15% of them were found once. The leading ten clones occupy about a fifth of the sample.

The clonotype was recovered from a man aged 18 to 35 who had mild COVID-19 (a few samples of this study predate the infection). The sample titles of this study are shuffled in the database, so cell type and time point are left out; the donor was told from shared clones. The chain couples TRBV29-1 to TRBJ2-7, and 10 junctional nucleotides match TRBD1. The specimen sequenced was PBMCs or a T cell subset sorted from them (not recorded which). The nucleotide sequence is TGCAGCGTTGTCACCGGGACAGGGGCCTACGAGCAGTACTTC. Its protein product is CSVVTGTGAYEQYF.